This TCR beta chain appears in the sequencing data of a study of T cell responses to AZD1222 COVID-19 vaccine. Study-wide results and caveats: Receipt of two AZD1222 doses was followed by a rise in Spike-specific TCR breadth and depth. At 160-218 and 743-854, vaccine-associated CD4 TCRs were dominant, and they spanned spike. Repertoire samples came only from after the peak T cell response.

Turning to this clone: The antigen remains undetermined.

Profiled with immunoSEQ multiplex PCR; TCRdb holds only in-frame clones, not every one. The profile shows about 140,000 clones, 88% of them singletons. Germline V CDR1 and CDR2: SGHDT, YYEEEE. V shed 4 bases and J shed 3 bases, with 10 bases lying between them. CDR3 size: 13 residues. Sample: peripheral blood, taken 28 days after the second AZD1222 dose. The clonotype comes from an adult who received the AZD1222 COVID-19 vaccine. J is TRBJ2-5 and V is TRBV5-6; D is unclear. For the CDR3, the DNA is TGTGCCAGCAGCAAACAGAATAAAGAGACCCAGTACTTC. This sequence encodes CASSKQNKETQYF.